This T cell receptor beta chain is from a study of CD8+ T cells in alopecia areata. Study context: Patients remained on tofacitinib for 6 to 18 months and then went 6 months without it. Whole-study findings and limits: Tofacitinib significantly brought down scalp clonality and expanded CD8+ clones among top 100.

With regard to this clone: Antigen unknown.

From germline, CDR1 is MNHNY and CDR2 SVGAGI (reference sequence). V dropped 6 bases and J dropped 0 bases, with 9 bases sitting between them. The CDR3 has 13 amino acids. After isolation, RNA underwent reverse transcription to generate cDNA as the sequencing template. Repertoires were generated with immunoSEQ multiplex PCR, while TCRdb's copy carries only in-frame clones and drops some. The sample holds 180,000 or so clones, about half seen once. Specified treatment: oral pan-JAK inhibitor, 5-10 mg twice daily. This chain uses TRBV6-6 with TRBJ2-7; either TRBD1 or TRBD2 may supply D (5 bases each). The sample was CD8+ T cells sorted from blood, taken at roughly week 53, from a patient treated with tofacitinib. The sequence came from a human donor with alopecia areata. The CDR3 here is CASSLGGSYEQYF. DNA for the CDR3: TGTGCCAGCAGCCTTGGGGGCTCCTACGAGCAGTACTTC.